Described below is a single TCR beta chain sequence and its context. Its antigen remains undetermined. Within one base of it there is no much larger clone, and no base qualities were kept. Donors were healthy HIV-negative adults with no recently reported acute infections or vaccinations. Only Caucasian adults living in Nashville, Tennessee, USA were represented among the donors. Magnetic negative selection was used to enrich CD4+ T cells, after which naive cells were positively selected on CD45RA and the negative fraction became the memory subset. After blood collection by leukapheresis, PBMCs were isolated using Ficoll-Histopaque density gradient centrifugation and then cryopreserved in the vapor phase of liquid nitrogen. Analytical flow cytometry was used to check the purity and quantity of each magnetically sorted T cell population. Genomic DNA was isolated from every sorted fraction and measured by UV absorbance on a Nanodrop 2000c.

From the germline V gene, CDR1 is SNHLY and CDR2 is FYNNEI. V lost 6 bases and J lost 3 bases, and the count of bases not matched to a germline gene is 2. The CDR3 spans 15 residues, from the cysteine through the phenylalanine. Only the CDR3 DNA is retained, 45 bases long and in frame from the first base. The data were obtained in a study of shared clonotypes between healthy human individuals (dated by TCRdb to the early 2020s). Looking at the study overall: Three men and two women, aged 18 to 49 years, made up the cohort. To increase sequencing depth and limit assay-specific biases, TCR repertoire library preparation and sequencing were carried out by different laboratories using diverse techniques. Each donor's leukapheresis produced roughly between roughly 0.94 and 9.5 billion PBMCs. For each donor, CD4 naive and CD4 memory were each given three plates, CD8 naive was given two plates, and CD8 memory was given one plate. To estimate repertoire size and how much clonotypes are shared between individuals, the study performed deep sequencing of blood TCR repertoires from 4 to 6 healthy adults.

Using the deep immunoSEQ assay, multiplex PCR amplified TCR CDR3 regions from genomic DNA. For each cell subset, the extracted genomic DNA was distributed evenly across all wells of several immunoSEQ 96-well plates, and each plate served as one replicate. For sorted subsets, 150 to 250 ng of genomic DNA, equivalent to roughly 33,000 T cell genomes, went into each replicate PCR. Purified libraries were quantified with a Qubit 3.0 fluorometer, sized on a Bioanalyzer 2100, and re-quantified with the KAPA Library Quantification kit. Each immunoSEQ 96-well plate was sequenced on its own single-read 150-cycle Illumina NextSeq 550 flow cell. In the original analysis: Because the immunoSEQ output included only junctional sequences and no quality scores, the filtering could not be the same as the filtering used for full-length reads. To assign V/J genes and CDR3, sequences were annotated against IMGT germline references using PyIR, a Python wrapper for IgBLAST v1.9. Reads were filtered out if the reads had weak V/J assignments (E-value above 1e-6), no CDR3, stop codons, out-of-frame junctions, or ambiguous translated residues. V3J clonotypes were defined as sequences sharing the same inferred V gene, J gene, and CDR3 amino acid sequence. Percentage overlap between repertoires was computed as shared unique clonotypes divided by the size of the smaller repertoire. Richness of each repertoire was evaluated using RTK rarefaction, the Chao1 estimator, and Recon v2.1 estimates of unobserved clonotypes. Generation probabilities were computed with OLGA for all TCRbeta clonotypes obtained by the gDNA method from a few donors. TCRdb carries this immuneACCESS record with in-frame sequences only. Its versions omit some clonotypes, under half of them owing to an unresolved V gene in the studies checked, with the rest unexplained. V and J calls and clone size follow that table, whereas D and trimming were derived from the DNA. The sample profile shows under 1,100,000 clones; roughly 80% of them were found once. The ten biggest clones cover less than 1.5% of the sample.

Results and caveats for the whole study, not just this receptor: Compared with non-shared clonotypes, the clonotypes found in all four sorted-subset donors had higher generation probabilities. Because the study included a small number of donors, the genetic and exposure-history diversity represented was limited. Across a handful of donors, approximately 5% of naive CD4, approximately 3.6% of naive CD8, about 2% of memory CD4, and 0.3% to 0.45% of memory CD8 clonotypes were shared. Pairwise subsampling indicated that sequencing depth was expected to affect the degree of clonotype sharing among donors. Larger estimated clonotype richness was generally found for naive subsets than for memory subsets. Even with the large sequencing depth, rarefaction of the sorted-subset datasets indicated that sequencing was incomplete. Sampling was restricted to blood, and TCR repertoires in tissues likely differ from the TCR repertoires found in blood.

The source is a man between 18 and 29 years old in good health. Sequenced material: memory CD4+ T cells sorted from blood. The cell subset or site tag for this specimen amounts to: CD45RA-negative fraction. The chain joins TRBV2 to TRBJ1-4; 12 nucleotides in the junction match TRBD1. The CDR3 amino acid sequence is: CASRGQGAPNEKLFF. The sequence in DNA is TGTGCCAGCAGGGGACAGGGGGCACCTAATGAAAAACTGTTTTTT.